One and the same sample provided the 14 T cell receptor beta chains below, sequenced in a study of blood T cell repertoires in COVID-19 (TCRdb year 2020). Libraries were constructed by the immunoSEQ multiplex PCR assay. What TCRdb holds here is the immuneACCESS table cut down to in-frame rearrangements. Part of the clones is not present; checked against another copy, under half of the missing clones reflect an unresolved V gene, and the others are unexplained. A total of about 440,000 clones appear in this sample, more than 85% of them only once. 4% to 5.5% of the sample belongs to the ten largest clones. The sample consisted of peripheral blood. These receptors originate from a woman under 40 with acute or convalescent COVID-19.

This clone occurred once. This chain connects TRBV19 to TRBJ1-1, with 8 positions matching TRBD1. This CDR3 has 17 residues. Unmatched junction bases numbered 16, after V lost 9 bases and J lost 1 base. CDR1 and CDR2 from the germline V gene are LNHDA and SQIVND (reference sequence). CDR3: CASTWGRADRENTEAFF. The CDR3 DNA reads as TGTGCCAGCACCTGGGGGCGGGCGGACAGGGAGAACACTGAAGCTTTCTTT.

This chain connects TRBV5-8 to TRBJ1-2, with TRBD1 identical over 7 bases. V shed 5 bases, J shed 5 bases, and the junction held 0 bases outside the gene matches. This CDR3 is built from 11 residues. In germline, CDR1 is SGHTS, CDR2 YDEGEE. This CDR3 reads CASRQGYGYTF. CDR3 DNA: TGTGCCAGCAGACAGGGGTATGGCTACACCTTC. Complete variable domain (other parts from reference TRBV5-8 and TRBJ1-2): EAGVTQSPTHLIKTRGQQATLRCSPISGHTSVYWYQQALGLGLQFLLWYDEGEERNRGNFPPRFSGRQFPNYSSELNVNALELEDSALYLCASRQGYGYTFGSGTRLTVV.

The CDR3 coding sequence is TGTGCCAGCGGTAGGACAGGAGGTAACACTGAAGCTTTCTTT. Translated: CASGRTGGNTEAFF. This chain uses TRBV6-5 with TRBJ1-1, with 7 bases matching TRBD1. V gave up 8 bases and J gave up 2 bases; unmatched junction bases: 8. The CDR3 runs to 14 residues. The germline V gene has CDR1 MNHEY and CDR2 SVGAGI.

V gene TRBV11-2 combines with J gene TRBJ1-5; D remains unclear. The CDR3 spans 14 residues. Germline lookup yields CDR1 SGHAT and CDR2 FQNNGV. V lost 1 base to trimming and J lost 7 bases, with 11 bases between them. In nucleotides, the CDR3 is TGTGCCAGCAGCTTAGGACCAACGGGGCAGCCCCAGCATTTT. Translation: CASSLGPTGQPQHF.

This chain joins TRBV6-1 and TRBJ2-2, with a tentative D call TRBD2 (6 bases). The CDR3 runs 17 residues. Germline V lookup: CDR1 MNHNS, CDR2 SASEGT. The germline V and J ends were trimmed by 0 bases and 2 bases, with 13 bases remaining between them. CDR3 in DNA: TGTGCCAGCAGTGAAGCCATAAGCGGGCTAAACACCGGGGAGCTGTTTTTT. Its protein is CASSEAISGLNTGELFF.

J is TRBJ2-7 and V is TRBV29-1; TRBD2 matches at 7 bases. This CDR3 region has 12 residues. CDR1 is SQVTM and CDR2 is ANQGSEA in the germline V gene. The ends lost 7 bases at V and 4 bases at J; junction bases unmatched: 7. The CDR3 DNA sequence: TGCAGCGCCCAACGGGGGGTATACGAGCAGTACTTC. Encoded protein: CSAQRGVYEQYF.

This rearrangement joins TRBV6-5 to TRBJ2-7, with D unclear. The CDR3 has 14 residues. Trimming removed 8 bases at V and 2 bases at J, with 16 bases between. From germline, CDR1 is MNHEY and CDR2 SVGAGI. CDR3 coding DNA: TGTGCCAGCCCGGAGACCGGAATCCCCTACGAGCAGTACTTC. Amino acids: CASPETGIPYEQYF.

This sequence joins TRBV5-1 and TRBJ1-5; TRBD1 matches at 8 bases. Germline V gives CDR1 SGHRS, CDR2 YFSETQ. The CDR3 spans 18 residues. V lost 2 bases, J lost 2 bases, and 12 bases stayed unmatched. Written as DNA, the CDR3 is TGCGCCAGCAGCTTCACGCGAGATCCAGGGGGCGGCAATCAGCCCCAGCATTTT. Protein product: CASSFTRDPGGGNQPQHF.

The genes are TRBV19 and TRBJ1-5; weak D call: TRBD1 (6 bases). CDR3 length: 17 amino acids. The germline V and J ends were trimmed by 5 bases and 0 bases, with 17 bases remaining between them. In germline, CDR1 is LNHDA, CDR2 SQIVND (reference sequence). CDR3 protein: CASSPQVDSLSNQPQHF. CDR3 sequence (DNA): TGTGCCAGTAGTCCCCAGGTGGACAGCCTTAGCAATCAGCCCCAGCATTTT.

The chain combines TRBV2 with TRBJ1-6; 8 nucleotides align to TRBD1. With V trimmed by 5 bases and J by 8 bases, 5 bases remained unmatched. The germline gives CDR1 SNHLY, CDR2 FYNNEI. The CDR3 contains 14 residues. For the CDR3, the DNA is TGTGCCAGCAGTCCGCCGACAGGGGATTCACCCCTCCACTTT. Its translation is CASSPPTGDSPLHF. The entire variable domain, with the rest obtained from reference TRBV2 and TRBJ1-6, is as follows: EPEVTQTPSHQVTQMGQEVILRCVPISNHLYFYWYRQILGQKVEFLVSFYNNEISEKSEIFDDQFSVERPDGSNFTLKIRSTKLEDSAMYFCASSPPTGDSPLHFGNGTRLTVT.

V gene TRBV19 combines with J gene TRBJ1-5; D call uncertain. Germline V CDR1 and CDR2: LNHDA, SQIVND (reference sequence). The CDR3 is 14 residues long. The V and J ends lost 4 bases and 3 bases respectively, with 10 bases between them. CDR3 sequence reads: CASSNGLFNQPQHF. DNA for the CDR3: TGTGCCAGTAGTAATGGGCTATTCAATCAGCCCCAGCATTTT.

The chain joins TRBV29-1 to TRBJ2-7, with a tentative D call TRBD1 (6 bases). V dropped 6 bases and J dropped 0 bases, with 21 bases sitting between them. The CDR3 sequence is 16 residues long. The germline gives CDR1 SQVTM, CDR2 ANQGSEA. CDR3 region: CSVSSPQGLSSYEQYF. CDR3 coding DNA: TGCAGCGTCTCCTCCCCCCAGGGGTTAAGCTCCTACGAGCAGTACTTC.

The chain has TRBV4-2 and TRBJ2-3; possible D gene TRBD1, 5 bases. The length of the CDR3 is 15 residues. V was shortened by 5 bases and J by 0 bases, with 12 bases between the two germline ends. Germline values: CDR1 LGHNA, CDR2 YNFKEQ. The CDR3 spells CASSSRRTSTDTQYF. DNA for the CDR3: TGTGCCAGCAGCTCGCGGCGGACAAGCACAGATACGCAGTATTTT.

DNA of the CDR3: TGTGCCAGCAGCCCTGGACAGGGTCCACTGTTTTTT. As protein: CASSPGQGPLFF. The J gene is TRBJ1-4, the V gene TRBV3-1 (or the pseudogene TRBV3-2), with 8 bases fitting TRBD1. V lost 4 bases to trimming and J lost 13 bases; unmatched junction nucleotides: 5. The CDR3 length is 12 residues. Germline V gene lookup returns CDR1 LGHDT and CDR2 YNNKEL (reference sequence).